The 19 T cell receptor beta chains in this list originate from one sample, sequenced in a study of brain T cells in children with intractable seizures. This table comes from immunoSEQ multiplex PCR, and its TCRdb copy is limited to in-frame clones, with some not included. The repertoire holds 62,000 or so clones, with about 96% as singletons. The specimen was peripheral blood, collected at surgery. The source of these receptors is a boy in the first two years of life with focal cortical dysplasia and intractable seizures.

This rearrangement joins TRBV27 to TRBJ2-7; TRBD2 might be the D (6 bases). V lost 10 bases and J 7 bases, leaving 14 bases between the germline ends. The CDR3 covers 11 residues. CDR1 MNHEY and CDR2 SMNVEV come from the germline V gene (reference sequence). The CDR3 loop reads CATAMGGEQYF. The CDR3 region has the DNA TGTGCCACCGCGATGGGGGGAGAGCAGTACTTC.

The V gene is TRBV7-6, the J gene TRBJ2-2; 9 positions agree with TRBD2. V was clipped by 5 bases and J by 6 bases; unmatched bases: 10. Germline values: CDR1 SGHVS, CDR2 FNYEAQ. This CDR3 has 16 residues. The CDR3 bases are TGTGCCAGCAGCAATAGCGGGGGCAGCAACGCCGGGGAGCTGTTTTTT. Amino acid sequence: CASSNSGGSNAGELFF. The entire variable domain, with the rest obtained from reference TRBV7-6 and TRBJ2-2, is as follows: GAGVSQSPRYKVTKRGQDVALRCDPISGHVSLYWYRQALGQGPEFLTYFNYEAQQDKSGLPNDRFSAERPEGSISTLTIQRTEQRDSAMYRCASSNSGGSNAGELFFGEGSRLTVL.

V is TRBV6-2 or TRBV6-3 and J is TRBJ2-7; no clear D gene. The germline gives CDR1 MNHEY, CDR2 SVGEGT. V lost 3 bases and J lost 4, with 19 bases in between. The CDR3 runs to 16 residues. The CDR3 bases are TGTGCCAGCAGTTATTGGGTGGGGTACCTAAGGTACGAGCAGTACTTC. Amino acid sequence: CASSYWVGYLRYEQYF.

The J gene is TRBJ1-2, the V gene TRBV20-1; 8 bases map to TRBD1. CDR3 size: 14 residues. With V trimmed by 3 bases and J by 4 bases, 7 bases remained unmatched. Germline V gene sequence: CDR1 DFQATT, CDR2 SNEGSKA (reference sequence). CDR3 amino acids: CSASQAGGLYGYTF. The CDR3 nucleotides read TGCAGTGCTAGTCAAGCAGGGGGCCTCTATGGCTACACCTTC.

The chain joins TRBV5-4 to TRBJ2-2, with 8 nucleotides matching TRBD2. The CDR3 totals 14 residues. Germline V gene lookup returns CDR1 SGHNT and CDR2 YYREEE (reference sequence). Trimming at V came to 2 bases and at J to 5 bases, leaving 2 bases not matched to a gene. CDR3 sequence reads: CASSFQRETGELFF. Written as DNA, the CDR3 is TGTGCCAGCAGCTTTCAGCGGGAGACCGGGGAGCTGTTTTTT.

This chain uses TRBV5-1 with TRBJ2-1, with D unclear. V lost 1 base and J lost 5, with 10 bases in between. In germline, CDR1 is SGHRS, CDR2 YFSETQ. The CDR3 covers 14 residues. The CDR3 bases are TGCGCCAGCAGCTTGTGGGATAGGCACAATGAGCAGTTCTTC. As protein: CASSLWDRHNEQFF.

This rearrangement joins TRBV6-1 to TRBJ2-2, with 12 bases lining up with TRBD2. CDR1 is MNHNS and CDR2 is SASEGT in the germline V gene. This CDR3 is built from 16 residues. Trimming removed 4 bases from V and 3 bases from J; junction bases left unmatched: 3. DNA of the CDR3: TGTGCCAGCAGTGCCCTAGCGGGGGGGCACACCGGGGAGCTGTTTTTT. Translated: CASSALAGGHTGELFF.

The chain joins TRBV9 to TRBJ2-5; TRBD2 is a possible D gene (6 bases). The V gene lost 0 bases and the J gene lost 2 bases, with 11 bases spanning the gap. Germline assignment: CDR1 SGDLS and CDR2 YYNGEE. The CDR3 extends over 15 amino acids. The CDR3 coding sequence is TGTGCCAGCAGCGTAGGCCTAGCGTATCAAGAGACCCAGTACTTC. Translation: CASSVGLAYQETQYF. The full variable domain, with the rest looked up from reference TRBV9 and TRBJ2-5, is DSGVTQTPKHLITATGQRVTLRCSPRSGDLSVYWYQQSLDQGLQFLIQYYNGEERAKGNILERFSAQQFPDLHSELNLSSLELGDSALYFCASSVGLAYQETQYFGPGTRLLVL.

The rearrangement joins TRBV5-8 to TRBJ1-1, with a weak D call TRBD1 (6 bases). The V end lost 5 bases, the J end lost 0 bases, and 11 bases lay between the germline ends. The CDR3 has 14 residues. Germline V CDR1 and CDR2: SGHTS, YDEGEE. The CDR3 loop reads CASSWTELNTEAFF. The CDR3, as DNA: TGTGCCAGCAGTTGGACAGAGTTGAACACTGAAGCTTTCTTT.

The rearrangement joins TRBV12-5 to TRBJ2-1; D is ambiguous. The CDR3 covers 17 residues. V lost 1 base and J lost 0, with 13 bases in between. Germline CDR1 is LGHNT and CDR2 is FRNRAP. Written as DNA, the CDR3 is TGTGCTAGTGGTTTGGGAGATTCATGGGGCTCCTACAATGAGCAGTTCTTC. As protein: CASGLGDSWGSYNEQFF.

The chain recombines TRBV15 with TRBJ2-7; unclear D gene. The CDR3 totals 12 residues. V lost 6 bases and J 1 base, leaving 7 bases between the germline ends. Germline V gene sequence: CDR1 LNHNV, CDR2 YYDKDF (reference sequence). CDR3 amino acids: CATSPPSYEQYF. CDR3 nucleotide sequence: TGTGCCACCAGTCCCCCGTCCTACGAGCAGTACTTC.

V is TRBV5-6 and J is TRBJ2-5, with 9 bases matching TRBD2. Germline V gene lookup returns CDR1 SGHDT and CDR2 YYEEEE. With V trimmed by 4 bases and J by 3 bases, 4 bases remained unmatched. This CDR3 spans 14 amino acids. The CDR3, as DNA: TGTGCCAGCAGCATGCGGGGGGGCGAAGAGACCCAGTACTTC. Protein sequence: CASSMRGGEETQYF.

The chain joins TRBV6-5 to TRBJ1-1, with D possibly TRBD1 on 5 matching bases. Trimming left V 5 bases short and J 4 bases short, with 14 bases between. The CDR3 is 14 residues long. Germline V CDR1 and CDR2: MNHEY, SVGAGI. CDR3 region: CASSRGVRITEAFF. DNA for the CDR3: TGTGCCAGCAGTCGAGGGGTACGGATCACTGAAGCTTTCTTT.

The rearrangement joins TRBV5-6 to TRBJ2-1; weak D call: TRBD2 (6 bases). The CDR3 is 15 amino acids. With 0 bases removed from V and 4 bases from J, the gap between germline ends came to 11 bases. The germline V gene encodes CDR1 SGHDT and CDR2 YYEEEE. This CDR3 is CASSLGLGEYNEQFF. The CDR3 DNA sequence: TGTGCCAGCAGCTTGGGACTAGGAGAGTACAATGAGCAGTTCTTC.

V and J are TRBV7-9 and TRBJ1-3, with unresolved D. This CDR3 is 15 amino acids long. V was cut by 3 bases and J by 2 bases, with 11 bases left in between. Germline loops: CDR1 SEHNR, CDR2 FQNEAQ (reference sequence). DNA of the CDR3: TGTGCCAGCAGCTTGTCTTACATCCCTGGAAACACCATATATTTT. Translating gives CASSLSYIPGNTIYF.

The chain uses TRBV3-1 (or the pseudogene TRBV3-2) and TRBJ2-1; 10 bases match TRBD1. Germline V gene lookup returns CDR1 LGHDT and CDR2 YNNKEL (reference sequence). With 6 bases clipped from V and 2 bases from J, the junction kept 4 bases outside the gene matches. The CDR3 consists of 15 residues. CDR3 DNA sequence: TGTGCCAGCAGAAACGGACAGGGGGCCTACAATGAGCAGTTCTTC. Protein sequence: CASRNGQGAYNEQFF.

The chain couples TRBV9 to TRBJ1-3; TRBD1 agrees at 8 bases. CDR1 is SGDLS and CDR2 is YYNGEE in the germline V gene. V lost 2 bases, J lost 11 bases, and 9 bases stayed unmatched. The CDR3 runs to 14 residues. CDR3 coding DNA: TGTGCCAGCAGCGTCGGGGCAGGGGGCATCTCCATATATTTT. Protein sequence: CASSVGAGGISIYF.

This chain uses TRBV7-9 with TRBJ2-1, with D possibly matching TRBD2 (9 bases). The germline V gene encodes CDR1 SEHNR and CDR2 FQNEAQ (reference sequence). Trimming removed 5 bases at V and 9 bases at J, with 20 bases between. CDR3 size: 15 residues. CDR3 nucleotide sequence: TGTGCCAGCAGCGACAGGGGACTAGCTATAGCTGAGCAGTTCTTC. Encoded protein: CASSDRGLAIAEQFF.

The V and J genes are TRBV7-3 and TRBJ2-3; D may be TRBD1 (5 bases). With 0 bases removed from V and 8 bases from J, the gap between germline ends came to 9 bases. The CDR3 covers 13 residues. Germline CDR1 is SGHTA and CDR2 is FQGTGA. The CDR3 DNA sequence: TGTGCCAGCAGCTTAACGTGGCAGGGTACGCAGTATTTT. Translated: CASSLTWQGTQYF. Filled out from reference TRBV7-3 and TRBJ2-3, the complete variable domain reads GAGVSQTPSNKVTEKGKYVELRCDPISGHTALYWYRQSLGQGPEFLIYFQGTGAADDSGLPNDRFFAVRPEGSVSTLKIQRTERGDSAVYLCASSLTWQGTQYFGPGTRLTVL.